The clone carrying this TCR beta chain has just a few counts. As originally analysed: Estimation of nucleated cell counts relied on the amplification of reference gene primers. Assay used: immunoSEQ multiplex PCR; TCRdb lists only in-frame clones, some missing. V and J calls and clone size are copied from that table; D and trimming were computed from the DNA. The sample contains 150,000 to 200,000 clones, roughly 83% of which appear only once. These data belong to a study of blood T cell repertoires in COVID-19. Study at large: Researchers got acute and convalescent COVID-19 samples from the United States, Italy and Spain. PBMCs, B-cell-depleted T cells, or T cells were the source of the cDNA or gDNA that made up the material.

CDR3 length: 15 residues. With V trimmed by 5 bases and J by 8 bases, 9 bases remained unmatched. CDR1 and CDR2 from the germline V gene are SEHNR and FQNEAQ (reference sequence). Seattle enrolled patients during active infection and tracked them longitudinally. This receptor was taken from a woman aged 35 to 49 with COVID-19, enrolled during active disease. The sequencing sample was made of peripheral blood. This sequence joins TRBV7-9 and TRBJ1-4; 9 bases are shared with TRBD1. In nucleotides, the CDR3 is TGTGCCAGCAGCGCCACGGGGACAGGGCGGGAAAAACTGTTTTTT. Its translation is CASSATGTGREKLFF.